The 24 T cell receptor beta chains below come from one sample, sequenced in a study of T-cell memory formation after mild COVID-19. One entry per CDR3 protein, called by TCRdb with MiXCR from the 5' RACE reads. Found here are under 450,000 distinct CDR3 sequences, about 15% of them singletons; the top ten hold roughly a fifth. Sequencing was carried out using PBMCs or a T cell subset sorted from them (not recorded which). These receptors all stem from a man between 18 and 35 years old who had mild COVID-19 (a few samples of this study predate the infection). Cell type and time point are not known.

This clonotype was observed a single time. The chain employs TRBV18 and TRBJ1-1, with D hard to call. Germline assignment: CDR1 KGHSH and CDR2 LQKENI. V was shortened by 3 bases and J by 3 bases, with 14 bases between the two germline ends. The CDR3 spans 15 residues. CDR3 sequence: CASSPPRSGYTEAFF. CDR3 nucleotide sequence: TGTGCCAGCTCACCCCCCAGGAGTGGGTACACTGAAGCTTTCTTT.

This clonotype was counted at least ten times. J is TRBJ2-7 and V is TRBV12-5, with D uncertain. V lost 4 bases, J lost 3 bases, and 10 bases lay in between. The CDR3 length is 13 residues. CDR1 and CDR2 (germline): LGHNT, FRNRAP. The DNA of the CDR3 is TGTGCTAGTGGTTCGCCCAACAGCTACGAGCAGTACGTC. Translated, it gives CASGSPNSYEQYV.

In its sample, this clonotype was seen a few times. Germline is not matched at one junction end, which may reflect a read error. CDR3 bases: TGTGCCAGTAGTAATCCACCGCACTCCTATGACTACACCTTC. Translated, it gives CASSNPPHSYDYTF. J is TRBJ1-2 and V is TRBV19, with D unresolved. The CDR3 extends over 14 amino acids. The germline gives CDR1 LNHDA, CDR2 SQIVND (reference sequence).

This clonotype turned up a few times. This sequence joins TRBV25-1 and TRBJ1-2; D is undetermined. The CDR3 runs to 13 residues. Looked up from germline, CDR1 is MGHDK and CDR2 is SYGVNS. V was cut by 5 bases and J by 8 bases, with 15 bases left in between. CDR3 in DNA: TGTGCCAGCAGTCGCTACGGGGAATGGGGCTACACCTTC. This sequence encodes CASSRYGEWGYTF.

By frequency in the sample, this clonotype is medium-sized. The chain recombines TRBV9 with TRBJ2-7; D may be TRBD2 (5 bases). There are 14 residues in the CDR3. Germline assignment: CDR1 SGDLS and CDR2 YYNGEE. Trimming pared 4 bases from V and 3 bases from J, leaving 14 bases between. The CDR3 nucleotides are TGTGCCAGCAGCTTAGCCGGGGATGACTACGAGCAGTACTTC. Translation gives CASSLAGDDYEQYF.

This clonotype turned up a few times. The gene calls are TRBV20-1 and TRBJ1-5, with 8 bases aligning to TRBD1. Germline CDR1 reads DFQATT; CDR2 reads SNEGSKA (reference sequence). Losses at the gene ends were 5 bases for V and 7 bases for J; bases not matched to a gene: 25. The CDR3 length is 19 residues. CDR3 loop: CSASQPSGTGTSRDQPQHF. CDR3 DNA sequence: TGCAGTGCTTCCCAACCTTCCGGGACAGGTACCAGCAGGGACCAGCCCCAGCATTTT.

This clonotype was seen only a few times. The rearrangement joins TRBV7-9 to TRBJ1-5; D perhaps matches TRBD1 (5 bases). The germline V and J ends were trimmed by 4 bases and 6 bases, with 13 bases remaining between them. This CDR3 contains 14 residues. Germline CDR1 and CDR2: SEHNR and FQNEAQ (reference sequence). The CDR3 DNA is TGTGCCAGCAGCTCAGGATCGGGGCTTCAGCCCCAGCATTTT. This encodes CASSSGSGLQPQHF.

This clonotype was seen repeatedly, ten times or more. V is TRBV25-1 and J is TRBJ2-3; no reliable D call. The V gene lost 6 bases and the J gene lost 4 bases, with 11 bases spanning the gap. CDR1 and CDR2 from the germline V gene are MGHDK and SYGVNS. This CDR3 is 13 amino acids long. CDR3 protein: CASRAEHPDTQYF. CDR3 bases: TGTGCCAGCAGAGCAGAACACCCAGATACGCAGTATTTT.

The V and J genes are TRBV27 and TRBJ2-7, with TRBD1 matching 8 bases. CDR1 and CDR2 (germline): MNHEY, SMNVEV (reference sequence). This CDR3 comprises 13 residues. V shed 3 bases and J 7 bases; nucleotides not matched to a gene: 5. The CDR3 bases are TGTGCCAGCAGTTTGGACAGGGCGAGAGAGCAGTACTTC. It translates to CASSLDRAREQYF.

For the CDR3, the DNA is TGCAGTGCCCTAGGGGCGGAGGGTGAAAAACTGTTTTTT. Its translation is CSALGAEGEKLFF. The rearrangement joins TRBV20-1 to TRBJ1-4; weak D call: TRBD1 (5 bases). V was clipped by 6 bases and J by 7 bases, with 15 bases between them. This CDR3 comprises 13 residues. The germline V gene has CDR1 DFQATT and CDR2 SNEGSKA (reference sequence).

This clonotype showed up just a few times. CDR3 in amino acids: CASSPSSSYEQYF. CDR3 bases: TGTGCCAGCAGCCCATCTTCCTCCTACGAGCAGTACTTC. V and J are TRBV6-2 or TRBV6-3 and TRBJ2-7; unclear D gene. The CDR3 length is 13 residues. CDR1 and CDR2 (germline): MNHEY, SVGEGT. Between the trimmed V and J ends, which lost 6 bases and 0 bases, there was a span of 9 bases.

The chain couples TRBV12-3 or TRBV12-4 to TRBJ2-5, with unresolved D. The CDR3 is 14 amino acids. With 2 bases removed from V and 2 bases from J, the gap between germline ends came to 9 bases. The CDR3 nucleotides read TGTGCCAGCAGTTTACTTTCCAGACAAGAGACCCAGTACTTC. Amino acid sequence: CASSLLSRQETQYF.

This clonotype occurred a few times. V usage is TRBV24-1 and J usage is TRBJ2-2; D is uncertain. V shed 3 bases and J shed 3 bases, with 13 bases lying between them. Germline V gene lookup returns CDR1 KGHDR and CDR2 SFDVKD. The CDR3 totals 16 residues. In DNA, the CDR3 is TGTGCCACCAGTGATCTGATAACTGGGGACACCGGGGAGCTGTTTTTT. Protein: CATSDLITGDTGELFF.

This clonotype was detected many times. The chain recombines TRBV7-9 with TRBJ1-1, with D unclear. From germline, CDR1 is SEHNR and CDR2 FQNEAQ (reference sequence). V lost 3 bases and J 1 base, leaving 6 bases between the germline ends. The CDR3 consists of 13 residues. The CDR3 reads CASSFDPNTEAFF. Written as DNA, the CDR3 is TGTGCCAGCAGCTTTGACCCGAACACTGAAGCTTTCTTT.

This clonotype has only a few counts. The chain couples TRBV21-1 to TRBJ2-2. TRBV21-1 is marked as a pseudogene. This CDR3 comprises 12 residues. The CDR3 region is CARQVNTGELFF. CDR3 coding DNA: TGTGCCAGACAGGTCAACACCGGGGAGCTGTTTTTT.

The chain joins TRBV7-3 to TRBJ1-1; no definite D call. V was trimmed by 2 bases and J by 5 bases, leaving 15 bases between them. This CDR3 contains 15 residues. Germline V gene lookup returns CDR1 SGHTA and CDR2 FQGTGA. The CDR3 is CASSLGGPSSTEAFF. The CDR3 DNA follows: TGTGCCAGCAGCTTAGGCGGGCCCTCAAGTACTGAAGCTTTCTTT.

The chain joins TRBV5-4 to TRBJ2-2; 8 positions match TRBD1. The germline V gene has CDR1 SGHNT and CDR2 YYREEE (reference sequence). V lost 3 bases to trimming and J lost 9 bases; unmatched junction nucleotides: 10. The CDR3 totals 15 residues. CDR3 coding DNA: TGTGCCAGCAGCTCAGGGACAGGTCCCCGCCGGGAGCTGTTTTTT. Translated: CASSSGTGPRRELFF.

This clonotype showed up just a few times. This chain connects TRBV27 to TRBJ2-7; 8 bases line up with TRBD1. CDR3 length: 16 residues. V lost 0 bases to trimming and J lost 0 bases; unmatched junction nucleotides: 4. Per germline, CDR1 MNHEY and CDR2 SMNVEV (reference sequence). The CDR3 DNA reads TGTGCCAGCAGTTTATCCTCCGGGACAGGCTCCTACGAGCAGTACTTC. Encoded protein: CASSLSSGTGSYEQYF.

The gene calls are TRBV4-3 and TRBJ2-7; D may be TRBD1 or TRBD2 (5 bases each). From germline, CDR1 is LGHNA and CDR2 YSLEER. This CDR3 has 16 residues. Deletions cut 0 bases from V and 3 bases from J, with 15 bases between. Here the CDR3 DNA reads TGCGCCAGCAGCCAAGAAACCGGGACGGTAAACTACGAGCAGTACTTC. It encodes CASSQETGTVNYEQYF.

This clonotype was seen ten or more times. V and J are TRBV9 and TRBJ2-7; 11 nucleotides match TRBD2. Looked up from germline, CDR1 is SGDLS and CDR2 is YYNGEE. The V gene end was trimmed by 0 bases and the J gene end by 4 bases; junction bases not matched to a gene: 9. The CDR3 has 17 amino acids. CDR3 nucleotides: TGTGCCAGCAGCGTAGCCGGGACTAGCGGTGCGATGTACGAGCAGTACTTC. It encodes CASSVAGTSGAMYEQYF.

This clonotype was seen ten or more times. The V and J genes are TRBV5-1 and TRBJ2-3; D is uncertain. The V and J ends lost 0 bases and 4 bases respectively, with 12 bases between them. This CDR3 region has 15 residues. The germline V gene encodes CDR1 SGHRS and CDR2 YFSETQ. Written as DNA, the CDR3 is TGCGCCAGCAGCTTGGGACTTACGGCGGCAGATACGCAGTATTTT. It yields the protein CASSLGLTAADTQYF.

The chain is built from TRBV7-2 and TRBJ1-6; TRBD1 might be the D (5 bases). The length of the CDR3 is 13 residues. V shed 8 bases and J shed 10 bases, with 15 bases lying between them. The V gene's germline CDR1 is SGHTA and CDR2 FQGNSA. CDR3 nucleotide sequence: TGTGCCAGCGCTCCGGGGGTTGGATCACCCCTCCACTTT. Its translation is CASAPGVGSPLHF.

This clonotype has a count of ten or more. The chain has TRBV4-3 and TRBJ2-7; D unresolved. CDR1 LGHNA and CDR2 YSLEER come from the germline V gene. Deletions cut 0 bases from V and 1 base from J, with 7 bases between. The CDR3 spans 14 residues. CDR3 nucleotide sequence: TGCGCCAGCAGCCAAGATAAGATTTCCTACGAGCAGTACTTC. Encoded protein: CASSQDKISYEQYF.

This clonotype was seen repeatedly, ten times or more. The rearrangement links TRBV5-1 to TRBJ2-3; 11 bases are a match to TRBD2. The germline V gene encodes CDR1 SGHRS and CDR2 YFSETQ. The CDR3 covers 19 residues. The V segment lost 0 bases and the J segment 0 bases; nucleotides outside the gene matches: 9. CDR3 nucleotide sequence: TGCGCCAGCAGCTTGGAGCTTTCGGGACTAGCGGATAGCACAGATACGCAGTATTTT. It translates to CASSLELSGLADSTDTQYF.